This T cell receptor beta chain was sequenced in a study of response to subunit inactivated influenza vaccine. Trimming left V 1 base short and J 1 base short, with 13 bases between. The CDR3 has 15 residues. The germline V gene encodes CDR1 DFQATT and CDR2 SNEGSKA (reference sequence). A single record per CDR3 protein comes from TCRdb applying MiXCR to the RT-PCR reads. The sample lists about 160,000 distinct CDR3 sequences; around 9.9% were seen once. Points from the study as a whole: Seasonal influenza vaccination, on each occasion, was suggested by the authors to recruit few new T cells.

This clonotype was counted a few times. The antigen remains unidentified. The chain uses TRBV20-1 and TRBJ1-2, with D uncertain. Source: non-naive T cells sorted from PBMCs, taken 40 to 50 days after vaccination. This sequence was found in a man between 50 and 59 years old who received an inactivated influenza vaccine. The CDR3 nucleotides read TGCAGTGCTAGAGGGGCTGGCGGCGATAACTATGGCTACACCTTC. This translates into CSARGAGGDNYGYTF.